A single sample gave rise to the 20 T cell receptor beta chains below, sequenced in a study of blood T cell repertoires in COVID-19 (dated by TCRdb to 2020 to 2021). Library method: the immunoSEQ multiplex PCR assay. TCRdb retrieved this table from immuneACCESS and kept in-frame rearrangements only. Not all clones are present; in checked studies, unresolved V genes account for under half, and no reason is known for the remainder. This sample has over 100,000 clones in its table, and about 80% of those were observed once. Clones ranked in the top ten supply more than 10% of the sample. Sequenced material: peripheral blood. These receptors were collected from a woman aged 55-69 years with acute or convalescent COVID-19.

The rearrangement links TRBV6-1 to TRBJ1-1; D may be TRBD1 (5 bases). Between the trimmed V and J ends, which lost 2 bases and 1 base, there was a span of 11 bases. Per the germline V gene, CDR1 is MNHNS and CDR2 is SASEGT. This CDR3 is 15 amino acids long. The CDR3 DNA reads TGTGCCAGCAGTGAAATCAGGGCGACGAACACTGAAGCTTTCTTT. Translating gives CASSEIRATNTEAFF.

The chain has TRBV6-5 and TRBJ1-5, with 7 bases aligning to TRBD1. V gave up 6 bases and J gave up 7 bases; unmatched junction bases: 12. The CDR3 has 15 amino acids. CDR1 is MNHEY, CDR2 SVGAGI, per germline. CDR3 amino acids: CASSQSYRGGQPQHF. CDR3 DNA: TGTGCCAGCAGCCAATCCTACAGGGGTGGACAGCCCCAGCATTTT.

This chain uses TRBV9 with TRBJ2-7; 13 bases match TRBD2. The CDR3 is 16 residues long. The germline V gene encodes CDR1 SGDLS and CDR2 YYNGEE. The ends lost 4 bases at V and 4 bases at J; junction bases unmatched: 8. The CDR3 DNA reads TGTGCCAGCAGCCCCAGTGGACTAGCGGGGGAATACGAGCAGTACTTC. Protein sequence: CASSPSGLAGEYEQYF.

Written as DNA, the CDR3 is TGTGCCAGCAGCGGAGATAACTATGGCTACACCTTC. Amino acids: CASSGDNYGYTF. The genes are TRBV12-3 or TRBV12-4 and TRBJ1-2, with D unresolved. The germline V and J ends were trimmed by 6 bases and 1 base, with 6 bases remaining between them. This CDR3 has 12 amino acids.

The rearrangement uses TRBV19 and TRBJ1-1, with D tentatively TRBD1 (5 bases). Trimming stripped 4 bases from V and 1 base from J, with 13 bases between. The CDR3 length is 15 residues. Germline V gene data show CDR1 as LNHDA and CDR2 as SQIVND (reference sequence). This CDR3 is CASSNGGVQNTEAFF. In DNA form, the CDR3 reads TGTGCCAGTAGTAATGGGGGGGTGCAGAACACTGAAGCTTTCTTT.

The V gene is TRBV5-1, the J gene TRBJ1-5; 10 bases agree with TRBD1. Germline V gene sequence: CDR1 SGHRS, CDR2 YFSETQ. The CDR3 contains 17 residues. The V and J ends lost 4 bases and 7 bases, in that order; junction bases with no gene match: 14. CDR3 protein: CASSPLPGTGVGQPQHF. The CDR3 DNA is TGCGCCAGCAGCCCACTTCCTGGGACAGGGGTCGGGCAGCCCCAGCATTTT. The full variable domain, completed using reference TRBV5-1 and TRBJ1-5, is KAGVTQTPRYLIKTRGQQVTLSCSPISGHRSVSWYQQTPGQGLQFLFEYFSETQRNKGNFPGRFSGRQFSNSRSEMNVSTLELGDSALYLCASSPLPGTGVGQPQHFGDGTRLSIL.

This sequence joins TRBV3-1 (or the pseudogene TRBV3-2) and TRBJ2-3, with D perhaps TRBD2 (6 bases). Between the trimmed V and J ends, which lost 3 bases and 3 bases, there was a span of 16 bases. This CDR3 has 16 residues. Germline CDR1 reads LGHDT; CDR2 reads YNNKEL (reference sequence). Here the CDR3 reads CASSQRGLDLTDTQYF. Written as DNA, the CDR3 is TGTGCCAGCAGCCAGAGGGGACTGGACTTGACAGATACGCAGTATTTT.

The chain links TRBV12-1 to TRBJ2-1; the table's D call, TRBD1, has no DNA check behind it. TRBV12-1 is assigned pseudogene status. There are 14 residues in the CDR3. The CDR3 reads CASSPESTDMRQFF. The DNA for the CDR3 is TGTGCCAGCAGCCCCGAATCTACGGACATGCGGCAGTTCTTC.

This clone appeared a single time. The chain has TRBV10-1 and TRBJ2-1; 9 nucleotides align to TRBD2. The CDR3 is 15 residues long. Trimming removed 4 bases from V and 3 bases from J; junction bases left unmatched: 4. In germline, CDR1 is WNHNN, CDR2 SYGVQD (reference sequence). In DNA, the CDR3 is TGCGCCAGCAGTGTATCTAGCGGGGACTACAATGAGCAGTTCTTC. Amino acid sequence: CASSVSSGDYNEQFF.

This clone was seen more than once but under ten times. This sequence joins TRBV9 and TRBJ1-6; 8 bases line up with TRBD1. With V trimmed by 4 bases and J by 3 bases, 3 bases remained unmatched. The CDR3 totals 15 residues. From germline, CDR1 is SGDLS and CDR2 YYNGEE. CDR3 DNA: TGTGCCAGCAGCCTACAGGGGGACTATAATTCACCCCTCCACTTT. Its translation: CASSLQGDYNSPLHF.

The V gene is TRBV2, the J gene TRBJ1-4; D uncertain. This CDR3 comprises 16 residues. Germline V CDR1 and CDR2: SNHLY, FYNNEI. Between the trimmed V and J ends, which lost 5 bases and 7 bases, there was a span of 20 bases. The CDR3 bases are TGTGCCAGCAGTATCCAGCCCGGGAGCAACGGTGAAAAACTGTTTTTT. Translated: CASSIQPGSNGEKLFF.

The rearrangement joins TRBV7-9 to TRBJ1-2; 8 bases are a match to TRBD1. The CDR3 is 13 residues long. V lost 5 bases to trimming and J lost 6 bases; unmatched junction nucleotides: 5. Germline lookup yields CDR1 SEHNR and CDR2 FQNEAQ (reference sequence). The CDR3: CASSSATGDGYTF. The CDR3 DNA reads as TGTGCCAGCAGCAGCGCGACAGGGGATGGCTACACCTTC.

This rearrangement joins TRBV5-1 to TRBJ1-2, with 9 bases that match TRBD1. Germline V lookup: CDR1 SGHRS, CDR2 YFSETQ. With 4 bases clipped from V and 8 bases from J, the junction kept 9 bases outside the gene matches. The CDR3 is made up of 14 amino acids. The CDR3 DNA sequence: TGCGCCAGCAGCCCGCGGACAGGGGCGAGCGGCTACACCTTC. Amino acid sequence: CASSPRTGASGYTF.

The chain uses TRBV27 and TRBJ2-2, with a tentative D call TRBD2 (6 bases). With 6 bases removed from V and 2 bases from J, the gap between germline ends came to 10 bases. The CDR3 consists of 14 residues. From germline, CDR1 is MNHEY and CDR2 SMNVEV (reference sequence). CDR3 in amino acids: CASSPGLNTGELFF. CDR3 DNA: TGTGCCAGCAGCCCGGGACTCAACACCGGGGAGCTGTTTTTT.

This chain joins TRBV5-1 and TRBJ2-7; the match to TRBD2 covers 16 bases. From germline, CDR1 is SGHRS and CDR2 YFSETQ. The CDR3 is made up of 18 amino acids. Trimming removed 4 bases from V and 5 bases from J; junction bases left unmatched: 12. This CDR3 is CASSPGLAGGTGRNEQYF. The CDR3, as DNA: TGCGCCAGCAGCCCGGGACTAGCGGGGGGGACCGGGCGGAACGAGCAGTACTTC.

The V gene is TRBV10-3, the J gene TRBJ2-2; 9 bases align to TRBD1. Losses at the gene ends were 0 bases for V and 1 base for J; bases not matched to a gene: 3. CDR3 size: 17 residues. Germline assignment: CDR1 ENHRY and CDR2 SYGVKD. The CDR3 loop reads CAISESNRGQNTGELFF. DNA of the CDR3: TGTGCCATCAGTGAGTCGAACAGGGGGCAGAACACCGGGGAGCTGTTTTTT.

The J gene is TRBJ2-2, the V gene TRBV24-1, with D tentatively TRBD2 (5 bases). The CDR3 sequence is 15 residues long. The V gene lost 3 bases and the J gene lost 5 bases, with 12 bases spanning the gap. Germline loops: CDR1 KGHDR, CDR2 SFDVKD. DNA for the CDR3: TGTGCCACCAGTGATGAGGGCCGTATGACCGGGGAGCTGTTTTTT. Translating it yields CATSDEGRMTGELFF.

J is TRBJ1-5 and V is TRBV19; D is perhaps TRBD1 (6 bases). Trimming took 2 bases from V and 0 from J, leaving 11 bases between them. The length of the CDR3 is 16 residues. Looked up from germline, CDR1 is LNHDA and CDR2 is SQIVND (reference sequence). The CDR3 DNA reads TGTGCCAGTAGTATATGGACAGCATATAGCAATCAGCCCCAGCATTTT. Its protein product is CASSIWTAYSNQPQHF. Based on the CDR3 plus reference TRBV19 and TRBJ1-5, the full variable domain is DGGITQSPKYLFRKEGQNVTLSCEQNLNHDAMYWYRQDPGQGLRLIYYSQIVNDFQKGDIAEGYSVSREKKESFPLTVTSAQKNPTAFYLCASSIWTAYSNQPQHFGDGTRLSIL.

The CDR3 reads CASSDLWNTEAFF. The CDR3 coding sequence is TGTGCCAGCAGTGACCTCTGGAACACTGAAGCTTTCTTT. The genes are TRBV6-1 and TRBJ1-1; D remains ambiguous. Germline V lookup: CDR1 MNHNS, CDR2 SASEGT. V was shortened by 3 bases and J by 1 base, with 6 bases between the two germline ends. The CDR3 consists of 13 residues.

The chain joins TRBV6-6 to TRBJ1-1; no reliable D call. V dropped 0 bases and J dropped 6 bases, with 8 bases sitting between them. Germline V gives CDR1 MNHNY, CDR2 SVGAGI (reference sequence). The CDR3 has 13 amino acids. For the CDR3, the DNA is TGTGCCAGCAGTTACTCATCCGGGGCTGAAGCTTTCTTT. This codes for CASSYSSGAEAFF.